Listed below are T cell receptor beta chains from one sample, sequenced in a study of shared clonotypes between healthy human individuals. Assay used: immunoSEQ multiplex PCR; TCRdb lists only in-frame clones, some missing. The table lists 2 million to 3 million clones, roughly nine tenths of them singletons, with 0.14% in the top ten. Specimen: naive CD4+ T cells sorted from blood. These receptors originate from a man aged 18 to 30 in good health. Each CDR3 is given with its conserved first and last residue. The D gene is left open where the match is weak. The size of a clone is reported for some rows only, either as once, few or many, or as a class for expanded clones.

J gene: TRBJ2-7
V gene: TRBV7-9
clone size: -
D gene: -
CDR3 DNA: TGTGCCAGCAGCTTACAGGGCAAGAACTACGAGCAGTACTTC
CDR3 protein: CASSLQGKNYEQYF

J gene: TRBJ1-4
V gene: TRBV6-5
clone size: -
D gene: TRBD1
CDR3 DNA: TGTGCCAGCAGATCCCTGGGACAGTCAAATGAAAAACTGTTTTTT
CDR3 protein: CASRSLGQSNEKLFF

J gene: TRBJ2-1
V gene: TRBV10-3
clone size: -
D gene: TRBD1
CDR3 DNA: TGTGCCATCAGTAACCGGGACAGCACCTACAATGAGCAGTTCTTC
CDR3 protein: CAISNRDSTYNEQFF

J gene: TRBJ1-6
V gene: TRBV5-1
clone size: -
D gene: -
CDR3 DNA: TGCGCCAGCAGCTTGGGTGTCGGTGATGTAAATTCACCCCTCCACTTT
CDR3 protein: CASSLGVGDVNSPLHF

J gene: TRBJ1-1
V gene: TRBV27
clone size: -
D gene: -
CDR3 DNA: TGTGCCAGCAGGGAGCGGAACACTGAAGCTTTCTTT
CDR3 protein: CASRERNTEAFF

J gene: TRBJ2-7
V gene: TRBV6-5
clone size: few
D gene: -
CDR3 DNA: TGTGCCAGCAGTTACCAGGAGGGCCTCTACGAGCAGTACTTC
CDR3 protein: CASSYQEGLYEQYF

J gene: TRBJ1-2
V gene: TRBV11-2
clone size: once
D gene: -
CDR3 DNA: TGTGCCAGCAGTCTCCAGGGGAAAGGTGGCTACACCTTC
CDR3 protein: CASSLQGKGGYTF

J gene: TRBJ2-7
V gene: TRBV29-1
clone size: -
D gene: -
CDR3 DNA: TGCAGCGTTACGAGGACAGCCAACTACGAGCAGTACTTC
CDR3 protein: CSVTRTANYEQYF

J gene: TRBJ1-4
V gene: TRBV2
clone size: -
D gene: -
CDR3 DNA: TGTGCCACCCTTGGCCCCGGACGGCGCGGTAATGAAAAACTGTTTTTT
CDR3 protein: CATLGPGRRGNEKLFF

J gene: TRBJ1-3
V gene: TRBV9
clone size: -
D gene: -
CDR3 DNA: TGTGCCAGCAGCGAGTCCCTCCAGGGTTTATCTGGAAACACCATATATTTT
CDR3 protein: CASSESLQGLSGNTIYF

J gene: TRBJ2-3
V gene: TRBV15
clone size: -
D gene: TRBD2
CDR3 DNA: TGTGCCGCAGGACTAGCGGGAAGCACAGATACGCAGTATTTT
CDR3 protein: CAAGLAGSTDTQYF

J gene: TRBJ1-1
V gene: TRBV25-1
clone size: -
D gene: -
CDR3 DNA: TGTGCCAGCCGTTTCGGCGAGAACACTGAAGCTTTCTTT
CDR3 protein: CASRFGENTEAFF

J gene: TRBJ2-3
V gene: TRBV29-1
clone size: -
D gene: -
CDR3 DNA: TGCAGCGTTGAAACCCTATTGACAGATACGCAGTATTTT
CDR3 protein: CSVETLLTDTQYF

J gene: TRBJ1-5
V gene: TRBV7-2
clone size: -
D gene: -
CDR3 DNA: TGTGCCAGCAGCTTAGCTCTTCTCATGGGCTCCCATAGCAATCAGCCCCAGCATTTT
CDR3 protein: CASSLALLMGSHSNQPQHF

J gene: TRBJ2-7
V gene: TRBV5-1
clone size: -
D gene: -
CDR3 DNA: TGCGCCAGCAGCTTGGCTAGCAGTGGCCTCTACGAGCAGTACTTC
CDR3 protein: CASSLASSGLYEQYF

J gene: TRBJ2-3
V gene: TRBV4-1
clone size: once
D gene: TRBD2
CDR3 DNA: TGCGCCAGCAGCCAAGGGACTAGCGGGAAGGTTGATACGCAGTATTTT
CDR3 protein: CASSQGTSGKVDTQYF

J gene: TRBJ2-6
V gene: TRBV9
clone size: -
D gene: -
CDR3 DNA: TGTGCCAGCAGCGTAGTGGGCAGGTATGGGGCCAACGTCCTGACTTTC
CDR3 protein: CASSVVGRYGANVLTF

J gene: TRBJ2-1
V gene: TRBV5-1
clone size: -
D gene: TRBD2
CDR3 DNA: TGCGCCAGCAGCTCCTATCAGGGCGGGGGGGCCAATGAGCAGTTCTTC
CDR3 protein: CASSSYQGGGANEQFF

J gene: TRBJ2-2
V gene: TRBV19
clone size: -
D gene: TRBD1
CDR3 DNA: TGTGCCAGTAGCGTGACAGGGCGGTTGAACACCGGGGAGCTGTTTTTT
CDR3 protein: CASSVTGRLNTGELFF

J gene: TRBJ2-3
V gene: TRBV6-1
clone size: -
D gene: -
CDR3 DNA: TGTGCCAGCAGTGAAGCTTTCCAGGGGGGGGATACGCAGTATTTT
CDR3 protein: CASSEAFQGGDTQYF

J gene: TRBJ2-5
V gene: TRBV6-6
clone size: once
D gene: -
CDR3 DNA: TGTGCCAGCAGTTCTAAGGAGACCCAGTACTTC
CDR3 protein: CASSSKETQYF

J gene: TRBJ1-2
V gene: TRBV7-2
clone size: -
D gene: -
CDR3 DNA: TGTGCCAGCAGCTCTACACCGAACTATGGCTACACCTTC
CDR3 protein: CASSSTPNYGYTF

J gene: TRBJ2-7
V gene: TRBV6-4
clone size: once
D gene: -
CDR3 DNA: TGTGCCAGCTTTCAGAGCTACGAGCAGTACTTC
CDR3 protein: CASFQSYEQYF

J gene: TRBJ2-3
V gene: TRBV10-3
clone size: -
D gene: TRBD2
CDR3 DNA: TGTGCCATCATCGCCGGGACTAGCGGGGCGGATACGCAGTATTTT
CDR3 protein: CAIIAGTSGADTQYF

J gene: TRBJ1-2
V gene: TRBV30
clone size: -
D gene: -
CDR3 DNA: TGTGCCTGGAGTGGACAGGCCTCGGGCTACACCTTC
CDR3 protein: CAWSGQASGYTF

J gene: TRBJ2-7
V gene: TRBV5-1
clone size: -
D gene: TRBD2
CDR3 DNA: TGCGCCAGCAGCGTTACTAGCGGGTCCGCGATAGGGCAGTACTTC
CDR3 protein: CASSVTSGSAIGQYF

J gene: TRBJ1-1
V gene: TRBV6-6
clone size: few
D gene: -
CDR3 DNA: TGTGCCAGCACTTCCCCGGGGAGATCCATATCTGAAGCTTTCTTT
CDR3 protein: CASTSPGRSISEAFF

J gene: TRBJ2-3
V gene: TRBV4-1
clone size: -
D gene: TRBD2
CDR3 DNA: TGCGCCAGCAGCCATACTAGCGGGGGTACTTCTAGCACAGATACGCAGTATTTT
CDR3 protein: CASSHTSGGTSSTDTQYF

J gene: TRBJ2-3
V gene: TRBV11-2
clone size: -
D gene: -
CDR3 DNA: TGTGCCAGCAGCTTGGCACAGCTCAGCACAGATACGCAGTATTTT
CDR3 protein: CASSLAQLSTDTQYF

J gene: TRBJ2-3
V gene: TRBV2
clone size: -
D gene: TRBD2
CDR3 DNA: TGTGCCAGCAGAGAACAGGGCCTTTTGGCTAGCGGGAAGGAAGATACGCAGTATTTT
CDR3 protein: CASREQGLLASGKEDTQYF

J gene: TRBJ2-6
V gene: TRBV28
clone size: -
D gene: -
CDR3 DNA: TGTGCCAGCAGTCTACCAAGTGTTGGGGCCAACGTCCTGACTTTC
CDR3 protein: CASSLPSVGANVLTF

J gene: TRBJ1-1
V gene: TRBV2
clone size: -
D gene: -
CDR3 DNA: TGTGCCAGCAGGCTACAGGGTACGTTCACTGAAGCTTTCTTT
CDR3 protein: CASRLQGTFTEAFF